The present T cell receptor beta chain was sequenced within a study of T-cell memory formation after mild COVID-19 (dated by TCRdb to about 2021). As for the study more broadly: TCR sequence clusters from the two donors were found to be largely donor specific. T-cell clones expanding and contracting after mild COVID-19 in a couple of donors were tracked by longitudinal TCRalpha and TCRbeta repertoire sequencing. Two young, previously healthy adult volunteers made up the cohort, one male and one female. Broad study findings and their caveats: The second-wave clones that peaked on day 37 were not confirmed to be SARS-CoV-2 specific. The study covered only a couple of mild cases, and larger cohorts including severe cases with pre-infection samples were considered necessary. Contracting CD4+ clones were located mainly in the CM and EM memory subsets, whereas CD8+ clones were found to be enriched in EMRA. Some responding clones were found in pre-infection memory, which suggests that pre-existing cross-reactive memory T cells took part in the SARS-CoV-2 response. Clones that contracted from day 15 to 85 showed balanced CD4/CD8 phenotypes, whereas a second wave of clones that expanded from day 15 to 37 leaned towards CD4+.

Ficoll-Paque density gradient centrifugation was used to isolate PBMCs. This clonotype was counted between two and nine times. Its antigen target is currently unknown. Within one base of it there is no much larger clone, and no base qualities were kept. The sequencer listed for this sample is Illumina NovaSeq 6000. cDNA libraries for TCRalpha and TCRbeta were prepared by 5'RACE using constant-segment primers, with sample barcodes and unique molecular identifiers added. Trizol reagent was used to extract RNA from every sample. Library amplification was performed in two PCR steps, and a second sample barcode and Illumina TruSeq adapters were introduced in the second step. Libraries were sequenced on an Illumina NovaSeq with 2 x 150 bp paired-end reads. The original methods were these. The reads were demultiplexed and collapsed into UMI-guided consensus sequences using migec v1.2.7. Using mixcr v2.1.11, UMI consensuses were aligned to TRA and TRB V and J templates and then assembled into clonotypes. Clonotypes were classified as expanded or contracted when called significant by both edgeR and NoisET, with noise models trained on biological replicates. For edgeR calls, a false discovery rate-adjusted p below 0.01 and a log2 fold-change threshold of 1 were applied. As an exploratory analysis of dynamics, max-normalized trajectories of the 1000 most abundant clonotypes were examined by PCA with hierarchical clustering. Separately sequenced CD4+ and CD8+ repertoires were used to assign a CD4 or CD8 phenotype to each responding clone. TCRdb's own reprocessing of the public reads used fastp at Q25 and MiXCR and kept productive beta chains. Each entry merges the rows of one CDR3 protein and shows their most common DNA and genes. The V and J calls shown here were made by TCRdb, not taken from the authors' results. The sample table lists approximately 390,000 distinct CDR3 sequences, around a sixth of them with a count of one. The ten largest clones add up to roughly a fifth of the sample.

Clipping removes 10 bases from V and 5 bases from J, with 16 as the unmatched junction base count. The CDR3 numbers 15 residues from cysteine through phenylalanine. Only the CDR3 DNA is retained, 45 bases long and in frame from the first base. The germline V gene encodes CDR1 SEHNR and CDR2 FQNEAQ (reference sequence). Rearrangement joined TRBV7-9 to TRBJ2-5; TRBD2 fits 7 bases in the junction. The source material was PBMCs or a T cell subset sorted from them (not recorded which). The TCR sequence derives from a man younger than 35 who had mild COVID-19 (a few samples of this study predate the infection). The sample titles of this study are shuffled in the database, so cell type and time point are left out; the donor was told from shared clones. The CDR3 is CATGKAGPKGETQYF. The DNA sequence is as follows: TGTGCCACCGGAAAAGCGGGGCCAAAGGGGGAGACCCAGTACTTC. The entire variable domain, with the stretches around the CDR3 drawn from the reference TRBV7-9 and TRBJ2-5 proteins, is DTGVSQNPRHKITKRGQNVTFRCDPISEHNRLYWYRQTLGQGPEFLTYFQNEAQLEKSRLLSDRFSAERPKGSFSTLEIQRTEQGDSAMYLCATGKAGPKGETQYFGPGTRLLVL.